The TCR beta chain under discussion was sequenced for a study of blood T cell repertoires in COVID-19. Looking at the study overall: Sources were T cells, B-cell-depleted T cells, or PBMCs; the material itself was cDNA or gDNA.

Allocation to cohorts depended on clinical history reported by the participants. Per the germline V gene, CDR1 is MNHEY and CDR2 is SVGAGI. J lost 4 bases, V lost 7 bases, and 6 bases had no gene match. CDR3 size: 13 residues. Source study methods: Scientists estimated how many nucleated cells there were by amplifying reference gene primers. Method: immunoSEQ multiplex PCR; TCRdb's copy keeps in-frame clones and lacks some. D and trimming were read from the DNA, whereas the V and J calls and clone size are those reported in that table. The data hold some 340,000 clones, with 90% to 95% observed a single time.

The material sequenced was PBMCs or T cells enriched from blood (not recorded which). The V call is TRBV6-5, the J call TRBJ1-2, with 7 bases aligning to TRBD1. This clonotype was sampled from a woman younger than 45 who had been exposed to COVID-19. CDR3 nucleotide sequence: TGTGCCAGCACCTCTACAGGGGCCTATGGCTACACCTTC. Protein: CASTSTGAYGYTF.